The 16 T cell receptor beta chains reported below all come from one sample, sequenced in a study of long-term antiretroviral therapy in people with HIV. The immunoSEQ assay was v3.0, run at survey level. Using immunoSEQ multiplex PCR, the repertoire was profiled, and TCRdb retains in-frame clones only, with some absent. The sample includes 30,000 or so clones, 93% of them seen just once. Sequencing was performed on unsorted PBMCs, taken almost 6.6 years after starting antiretroviral therapy. These receptors all stem from a woman in her thirties or forties with HIV.

The chain recombines TRBV27 with TRBJ1-4; 9 bases are a match to TRBD1. Germline trimming cut 2 bases from V and 8 bases from J; bases unmatched to any gene: 3. The CDR3 spans 14 residues. Germline-derived CDR1 and CDR2 are MNHEY and SMNVEV (reference sequence). CDR3: CASSLMDRGEKLFF. CDR3 nucleotide sequence: TGTGCCAGCAGTTTAATGGACAGGGGAGAAAAACTGTTTTTT.

The V call is TRBV7-2, the J call TRBJ1-5, with D possibly matching TRBD1 (6 bases). V was cut by 2 bases and J by 4 bases, with 12 bases left in between. The CDR3 spans 15 residues. From germline, CDR1 is SGHTA and CDR2 FQGNSA. The CDR3 DNA reads TGTGCCAGCAGCTTACAACAGGGTCAAAATCAGCCCCAGCATTTT. It specifies CASSLQQGQNQPQHF.

This clone has only a few counts. The chain recombines TRBV5-6 with TRBJ1-5; 7 nucleotides agree with TRBD1. With 3 bases clipped from V and 4 bases from J, the junction kept 4 bases outside the gene matches. The CDR3 contains 14 residues. Per the germline V gene, CDR1 is SGHDT and CDR2 is YYEEEE. This chain's CDR3 is CASSSGTDNQPQHF. In DNA form, the CDR3 reads TGTGCCAGCAGCTCCGGGACAGATAATCAGCCCCAGCATTTT.

V gene TRBV4-1 combines with J gene TRBJ1-3; perhaps TRBD1 as D (5 bases). The germline V and J ends were trimmed by 4 bases and 0 bases, with 10 bases remaining between them. From germline, CDR1 is MGHRA and CDR2 YSYEKL. The CDR3 has 15 residues. The chain's CDR3 is CASSPEGASGNTIYF. CDR3 bases: TGCGCCAGCAGCCCAGAAGGGGCCTCTGGAAACACCATATATTTT.

The chain couples TRBV10-3 to TRBJ2-7; TRBD1 or TRBD2 may be the D gene (5 bases each). CDR3 length equals 16 residues. Looked up from germline, CDR1 is ENHRY and CDR2 is SYGVKD. Trimming took 3 bases from V and 7 from J, leaving 22 bases between them. The CDR3 DNA is TGTGCCATCAGTGATAGGCTTGGGACGTACAACCAAGAGCAGTACTTC. This gives the protein CAISDRLGTYNQEQYF.

J is TRBJ2-3 and V is TRBV6-1, with D tentatively TRBD1 or TRBD2 (5 bases each). The CDR3 runs to 15 residues. The germline CDR1 and CDR2 sequences are MNHNS and SASEGT. V was pared by 8 bases and J by 0 bases, with 15 bases between. The CDR3 DNA is TGTGCCAGCGAGGGGCCGGGACCGAGCACAGATACGCAGTATTTT. Translation: CASEGPGPSTDTQYF.

V gene TRBV7-2 combines with J gene TRBJ2-7, with TRBD1 as a possible D gene (5 bases). This CDR3 comprises 14 residues. The germline V gene encodes CDR1 SGHTA and CDR2 FQGNSA. Trimming removed 5 bases at V and 4 bases at J, with 15 bases between. CDR3 region: CASSLQTESYEQYF. As DNA, the CDR3 is TGTGCCAGCAGCCTACAGACAGAAAGTTACGAGCAGTACTTC.

The chain couples TRBV6-5 to TRBJ1-2; 8 bases are shared with TRBD1. Germline CDR1 is MNHEY and CDR2 is SVGAGI. This CDR3 comprises 13 residues. The CDR3 region is CAIRQGPNYGYTF. The CDR3 coding sequence is TGTGCGATCAGACAGGGGCCGAACTATGGCTACACCTTC.

V and J are TRBV4-1 and TRBJ1-5; TRBD1 matches 8 bases. This CDR3 spans 18 amino acids. The germline V gene has CDR1 MGHRA and CDR2 YSYEKL. V shed 0 bases and J 2 bases; nucleotides not matched to a gene: 9. The CDR3 reads CASSQEASSGGRNQPQHF. In DNA form, the CDR3 reads TGCGCCAGCAGCCAAGAAGCCAGTTCAGGGGGCCGCAATCAGCCCCAGCATTTT.

The chain is built from TRBV7-9 and TRBJ2-7, with a tentative D call TRBD2 (5 bases). CDR3 length: 12 amino acids. V was pared by 4 bases and J by 7 bases, with 11 bases between. CDR1 is SEHNR, CDR2 FQNEAQ, per germline (reference sequence). CDR3 nucleotides: TGTGCCAGCAGCTCACAGAGAGGGGAGCAGTACTTC. Its translation is CASSSQRGEQYF. The whole variable domain, remainder taken from reference TRBV7-9 and TRBJ2-7, is DTGVSQNPRHKITKRGQNVTFRCDPISEHNRLYWYRQTLGQGPEFLTYFQNEAQLEKSRLLSDRFSAERPKGSFSTLEIQRTEQGDSAMYLCASSSQRGEQYFGPGTRLTVT.

This sequence joins TRBV25-1 and TRBJ2-7; D is perhaps TRBD1 (6 bases). This CDR3 comprises 12 residues. V dropped 8 bases and J dropped 1 base, with 9 bases sitting between them. The germline V gene encodes CDR1 MGHDK and CDR2 SYGVNS. The CDR3 loop is CASEGTSYEQYF. The CDR3 region has the DNA TGTGCCAGCGAAGGGACATCCTACGAGCAGTACTTC.

This chain uses TRBV9 with TRBJ2-5; perhaps TRBD2 as D (5 bases). Germline CDR1 is SGDLS and CDR2 is YYNGEE. There are 14 residues in the CDR3. Trimming shortened V by 0 bases and J by 4 bases, and 10 bases separated the two germline ends. The CDR3 reads CASSVEAGGETQYF. Here the CDR3 DNA reads TGTGCCAGCAGCGTAGAGGCAGGAGGAGAGACCCAGTACTTC.

This chain links TRBV5-6 with TRBJ1-2, with D unresolved. CDR3 size: 12 residues. Trimming stripped 3 bases from V and 8 bases from J, with 11 bases between. The germline V gene encodes CDR1 SGHDT and CDR2 YYEEEE. This CDR3 reads CASSYQGLGYTF. CDR3 DNA: TGTGCCAGCAGCTACCAAGGGCTAGGCTACACCTTC.

The chain joins TRBV6-1 to TRBJ2-2; D gene unclear. The CDR3 extends over 14 amino acids. The germline V gene encodes CDR1 MNHNS and CDR2 SASEGT. With 8 bases removed from V and 0 bases from J, the gap between germline ends came to 10 bases. This CDR3 is CASPRRANTGELFF. The CDR3 DNA reads as TGTGCCAGCCCTCGTAGGGCGAACACCGGGGAGCTGTTTTTT.

The rearrangement links TRBV5-1 to TRBJ2-3; maybe TRBD1 (5 bases). Trimming left V 0 bases short and J 1 base short, with 15 bases between. The CDR3 is 17 residues long. Germline V lookup: CDR1 SGHRS, CDR2 YFSETQ. CDR3 nucleotide sequence: TGCGCCAGCAGCTTGGCCCTCACAGGTATTGGCACAGATACGCAGTATTTT. It specifies CASSLALTGIGTDTQYF.

This chain connects TRBV18 to TRBJ2-7; 8 bases match TRBD1. V shed 6 bases, J shed 2 bases, and the junction held 6 bases outside the gene matches. Germline CDR1 reads KGHSH; CDR2 reads LQKENI. CDR3 size: 14 residues. In DNA form, the CDR3 reads TGTGCCAGCTCCCCCGGGACAGGAGCCTACGAGCAGTACTTC. Protein product: CASSPGTGAYEQYF. The full variable domain, with the rest looked up from reference TRBV18 and TRBJ2-7, is NAGVMQNPRHLVRRRGQEARLRCSPMKGHSHVYWYRQLPEEGLKFMVYLQKENIIDESGMPKERFSAEFPKEGPSILRIQQVVRGDSAAYFCASSPGTGAYEQYFGPGTRLTVT.